Given below is one TCR beta chain in context. As yet, its antigen is unknown. This entry comes from a study of T cells in Graves' hyperthyroidism and ophthalmopathy. Points from the study as a whole: Stable hyperthyroidism was separated from ophthalmopathy by a model based on 13 V-J features.

Amplified TCR beta CDR3 regions came from RNA transcripts. First-round RT-PCR targeting the TCR CDR3 was performed with the HTBI primer set. TCRdb re-called the multiplex PCR reads with MiXCR, one entry per CDR3 protein. The data contain around 520,000 distinct CDR3 sequences, roughly 14% of them seen just once; the ten biggest clones take up around a sixth. There are 12 residues in the CDR3. Trimming shortened V by 4 bases and J by 5 bases, and 6 bases separated the two germline ends. The germline V gene encodes CDR1 KGHDR and CDR2 SFDVKD. Sequencing was carried out using blood. This chain uses TRBV24-1 with TRBJ2-3; no clear D. The receptor was derived from a woman under 30 with Graves' hyperthyroidism. CDR3 bases: TGTGCCACCAGTGACCTGCAAGATACGCAGTATTTT. Protein sequence: CATSDLQDTQYF.